The 23 T cell receptor beta chains below all came from one sample that was sequenced in a study of OX40 agonist ivuxolimab in advanced cancers. The repertoire was sequenced with immunoSEQ multiplex PCR; TCRdb's copy has only in-frame clones and lacks some. The table records about 80,000 clones, 80% to 95% of them present only once. The sequences come from CD4+ or CD8+ T cells sorted from blood, collected in a trial of the OX40 agonist ivuxolimab. The receptors stem from an adult with an advanced solid tumor such as melanoma, head and neck, liver or kidney cancer.

V usage is TRBV7-9 and J usage is TRBJ1-3, with D maybe TRBD1 (6 bases). Trimming pared 5 bases from V and 0 bases from J, leaving 17 bases between. Germline CDR1 and CDR2: SEHNR and FQNEAQ (reference sequence). The CDR3 is made up of 17 amino acids. The CDR3 region has the DNA TGTGCCAGCAGCGTTTACAAGGGGGAGAGCTCTGGAAACACCATATATTTT. Protein sequence: CASSVYKGESSGNTIYF.

This rearrangement joins TRBV12-1 to TRBJ2-7; the table's TRBD1 call for D was not verified on the DNA. TRBV12-1 is shown as a pseudogene. There are 15 residues in the CDR3. CDR3 coding DNA: TGTGCCAGCAGCTTAGTTGGACACCGCTCCTACGAGCAGTACTTC. Amino acid sequence: CASSLVGHRSYEQYF.

The V call is TRBV7-9, the J call TRBJ2-5, with 7 bases fitting TRBD1. Germline CDR1 reads SEHNR; CDR2 reads FQNEAQ (reference sequence). This CDR3 has 19 residues. V lost 1 base to trimming and J lost 3 bases; unmatched junction nucleotides: 17. This chain's CDR3 is CASSLELGQSVGNEETQYF. The CDR3 region has the DNA TGTGCCAGCAGCTTAGAACTGGGACAGTCAGTGGGAAACGAAGAGACCCAGTACTTC.

This clone occurred many times. The rearrangement uses TRBV6-1 and TRBJ1-5; D call uncertain. Germline loops: CDR1 MNHNS, CDR2 SASEGT. This CDR3 contains 13 residues. Trimming pared 0 bases from V and 5 bases from J, leaving 5 bases between. This CDR3 reads CASSEAEYQPQHF. The CDR3 DNA reads TGTGCCAGCAGTGAAGCGGAGTATCAGCCCCAGCATTTT.

V and J are TRBV29-1 and TRBJ1-2, with D possibly being TRBD1 (5 bases). This CDR3 spans 11 amino acids. V lost 4 bases, J lost 8 bases, and 11 bases lay in between. The germline CDR1 and CDR2 sequences are SQVTM and ANQGSEA. This CDR3 reads CSVGGTRGYTF. Written as DNA, the CDR3 is TGCAGCGTTGGGGGGACTAGGGGCTACACCTTC.

The chain couples TRBV7-9 to TRBJ1-1, with 7 bases aligning to TRBD1. Germline-derived CDR1 and CDR2 are SEHNR and FQNEAQ (reference sequence). CDR3 length equals 16 residues. The V gene end was trimmed by 5 bases and the J gene end by 5 bases; junction bases not matched to a gene: 14. CDR3 DNA sequence: TGTGCCAGCAGCCCAACGTCCACAGGGGTTTATACTGAAGCTTTCTTT. This gives the protein CASSPTSTGVYTEAFF.

Comment on this clone: One end of the junction is discordant with germline, which a read error may explain. The J gene is TRBJ1-2, the V gene TRBV7-7; D remains unclear. Germline lookup yields CDR1 SSHAT and CDR2 FNYEAQ (reference sequence). The CDR3 runs to 13 residues. CDR3 nucleotide sequence: TGTGCTAGCAGACCCCGAAGTGTCTATGGCTACACCTTC. It yields the protein CASRPRSVYGYTF.

The chain uses TRBV5-1 and TRBJ2-7, with D tentatively TRBD1 or TRBD2 (5 bases each). This CDR3 is 14 amino acids long. The germline V and J ends were trimmed by 0 bases and 2 bases, with 9 bases remaining between them. Looked up from germline, CDR1 is SGHRS and CDR2 is YFSETQ. This chain's CDR3 is CASSLGGRTYEQYF. The DNA for the CDR3 is TGCGCCAGCAGCTTGGGGGGACGGACCTACGAGCAGTACTTC.

The chain couples TRBV6-4 to TRBJ2-3; no clear D gene. CDR3 length equals 14 residues. Germline V gene sequence: CDR1 MRHNA, CDR2 SNTAGT. Between the trimmed V and J ends, which lost 0 bases and 2 bases, there was a span of 6 bases. CDR3 loop: CASSDSMATDTQYF. CDR3 nucleotide sequence: TGTGCCAGCAGTGACTCCATGGCCACAGATACGCAGTATTTT.

The chain recombines TRBV7-9 with TRBJ2-1; D unresolved. The CDR3 contains 16 residues. Germline assignment: CDR1 SEHNR and CDR2 FQNEAQ (reference sequence). Trimming took off 2 bases at V and 8 bases at J, with 19 bases between the two ends. This CDR3 reads CASSLIKVDVSDEQFF. DNA of the CDR3: TGTGCCAGCAGCTTAATAAAAGTTGACGTCTCGGATGAGCAGTTCTTC. Drawing the rest from reference TRBV7-9 and TRBJ2-1, the complete variable domain is DTGVSQNPRHKITKRGQNVTFRCDPISEHNRLYWYRQTLGQGPEFLTYFQNEAQLEKSRLLSDRFSAERPKGSFSTLEIQRTEQGDSAMYLCASSLIKVDVSDEQFFGPGTRLTVL.

The gene calls are TRBV12-5 and TRBJ2-1; 9 bases line up with TRBD1. After removal of 0 bases from V and 7 bases from J, the junction contained 4 bases not matched to a gene. Looked up from germline, CDR1 is LGHNT and CDR2 is FRNRAP. CDR3 length: 15 amino acids. The CDR3 nucleotides are TGTGCTAGTGGTTTGGTTTCGACAGGGGGGAATGAGCAGTTCTTC. This codes for CASGLVSTGGNEQFF.

V is TRBV7-8 and J is TRBJ2-3; 14 bases align to TRBD2. V lost 3 bases and J lost 6; bases outside the gene matches: 11. This CDR3 region has 18 residues. Germline-derived CDR1 and CDR2 are SGHVS and FQNEAQ. The CDR3 is CASSFLMGLAGATDTQYF. The CDR3 bases are TGTGCCAGCAGCTTCCTAATGGGACTAGCGGGGGCAACGGATACGCAGTATTTT. The whole variable domain, remainder taken from reference TRBV7-8 and TRBJ2-3, is GAGVSQSPRYKVAKRGQDVALRCDPISGHVSLFWYQQALGQGPEFLTYFQNEAQLDKSGLPSDRFFAERPEGSVSTLKIQRTQQEDSAVYLCASSFLMGLAGATDTQYFGPGTRLTVL.

The J gene is TRBJ1-2, the V gene TRBV11-2, with D possibly matching TRBD1 (6 bases). The CDR3 covers 17 residues. V lost 0 bases, J lost 0 bases, and 14 bases lay in between. Per germline, CDR1 SGHAT and CDR2 FQNNGV. CDR3 in amino acids: CASSLEGQPHPNYGYTF. The CDR3 DNA follows: TGTGCCAGCAGCTTAGAAGGACAGCCTCATCCTAACTATGGCTACACCTTC.

This sequence joins TRBV1 and TRBJ1-5. TRBV1 is deemed a pseudogene. The CDR3 extends over 12 amino acids. DNA of the CDR3: TGCACCCCCGGAGGTAGCAATCAGCCCCAGCATTTT. Translation: CTPGGSNQPQHF.

This sequence joins TRBV4-3 and TRBJ2-2, with 7 bases aligning to TRBD1. Per the germline V gene, CDR1 is LGHNA and CDR2 is YSLEER. The junction had 15 bases not matched to a gene; V was cut back by 6 bases and J by 5 bases. This CDR3 is 17 amino acids long. CDR3 sequence reads: CASSRHRGQSETGELFF. CDR3 DNA sequence: TGCGCCAGCAGTCGACACCGGGGACAGTCGGAGACCGGGGAGCTGTTTTTT.

Points on this clone: Other nucleotide sequences in the sample specify the same CDR3. This sequence joins TRBV5-1 and TRBJ2-5, with TRBD1 as a possible D gene (5 bases). This CDR3 comprises 14 residues. The germline CDR1 and CDR2 sequences are SGHRS and YFSETQ. The V gene lost 6 bases and the J gene lost 1 base, with 13 bases spanning the gap. CDR3 residues: CASTGWGLQETQYF. CDR3 bases: TGCGCCAGCACCGGCTGGGGCCTCCAAGAGACCCAGTACTTC.

This chain uses TRBV29-1 with TRBJ2-7; the D is unclear. Trimming removed 0 bases at V and 3 bases at J, with 12 bases between. From germline, CDR1 is SQVTM and CDR2 ANQGSEA. This CDR3 is 14 amino acids long. The CDR3 DNA reads as TGCAGCGTTGAAGATCGGGCAGCCCACTACGAGCAGTACTTC. It codes for CSVEDRAAHYEQYF.

The genes are TRBV29-1 and TRBJ1-1, with 8 bases matching TRBD1. After removal of 4 bases from V and 0 bases from J, the junction contained 4 bases not matched to a gene. Germline V gene sequence: CDR1 SQVTM, CDR2 ANQGSEA. CDR3 length equals 14 residues. CDR3 residues: CSVARTGMNTEAFF. CDR3 nucleotide sequence: TGCAGCGTTGCGAGGACAGGGATGAACACTGAAGCTTTCTTT.

The chain employs TRBV7-6 and TRBJ2-3, with 10 bases lining up with TRBD2. V dropped 1 base and J dropped 4; count of bases not matched to a gene: 5. The CDR3 has 16 residues. Per the germline V gene, CDR1 is SGHVS and CDR2 is FNYEAQ. The CDR3 DNA is TGTGCCAGCAGCTTAGAACTAGCGGGGCCCGCAGATACGCAGTATTTT. Translating it yields CASSLELAGPADTQYF.

The table lists this clone with a few counts. The rearrangement uses TRBV30 and TRBJ1-3; D gene unclear. The CDR3 is 14 residues long. V was pared by 4 bases and J by 0 bases, with 10 bases between. The germline gives CDR1 GTSNPN, CDR2 SVGIG (reference sequence). The CDR3 is CAWIPWGSGNTIYF. CDR3 nucleotide sequence: TGTGCCTGGATCCCGTGGGGCTCTGGAAACACCATATATTTT. The complete variable domain, with remaining parts taken from reference TRBV30 and TRBJ1-3, reads SQTIHQWPATLVQPVGSPLSLECTVEGTSNPNLYWYRQAAGRGLQLLFYSVGIGQISSEVPQNLSASRPQDRQFILSSKKLLLSDSGFYLCAWIPWGSGNTIYFGEGSWLTVV.

J is TRBJ2-7 and V is TRBV4-3; 11 bases fit TRBD1. Germline V CDR1 and CDR2: LGHNA, YSLEER. The length of the CDR3 is 16 residues. V was pared by 3 bases and J by 3 bases, with 7 bases of the junction left unmatched. CDR3 DNA: TGCGCCAGCAGCCAGGGGGGACAGGGGGGATTCTACGAGCAGTACTTC. Residues: CASSQGGQGGFYEQYF.

The rearrangement uses TRBV10-3 and TRBJ1-4; D not resolved. V dropped 4 bases and J dropped 4 bases, with 7 bases sitting between them. Germline V gene sequence: CDR1 ENHRY, CDR2 SYGVKD. This CDR3 has 13 residues. CDR3: CAISGQINEKLFF. The CDR3 DNA follows: TGTGCCATCAGTGGTCAGATTAATGAAAAACTGTTTTTT.

This sequence joins TRBV27 and TRBJ1-5, with 9 nucleotides matching TRBD1. Germline V gives CDR1 MNHEY, CDR2 SMNVEV (reference sequence). The CDR3 extends over 15 amino acids. V dropped 5 bases and J dropped 4; count of bases not matched to a gene: 6. Here the CDR3 reads CASSPPGQGNQPQHF. The CDR3 region has the DNA TGTGCCAGCAGTCCTCCGGGACAGGGTAATCAGCCCCAGCATTTT.